The T cell receptor beta chain under discussion was sequenced for a study of identical twins. Study-wide results and limits: Zero-insertion analyses could be partly confounded by invariant MAIT and iNKT cells. There were fewer insertions in abundant cord blood beta clonotypes, but memory repertoires showed no such pattern.

The CDR3 runs to 14 residues. Per germline, CDR1 MNHEY and CDR2 SVGAGI. V was shortened by 2 bases and J by 0 bases, with 7 bases between the two germline ends. Addition of a universal primer site occurred through template switching, and cDNA carried unique molecular identifiers. TCRdb re-analysed the 5' RACE reads in MiXCR, keeping a single row per CDR3 protein. This table holds some 210,000 distinct CDR3 sequences, roughly 15% found once. Concerning this clonotype itself: Its cognate antigen is unknown.

These data were also reused for a study on T cells expressing NK-cell markers. That study adds: Seven donors tested HCMV-seropositive and one tested seronegative among the eight sequenced.

The clonotype was recovered from a woman between 18 and 30 years old in good health. V gene TRBV6-5 combines with J gene TRBJ1-1; D may be TRBD1 (6 bases). The sequencing input was CD8+ T cells sorted from blood. For the CDR3, the DNA is TGTGCCAGCAGTTACGGGGGCTTGAACACTGAAGCTTTCTTT. Translation gives CASSYGGLNTEAFF.